What follows are 25 T cell receptor beta chains derived from one specimen sequenced in a study of control samples from healthy donors and cancer patients. Profiling relied on immunoSEQ multiplex PCR, and the TCRdb table lists in-frame clones only, not all of them. Altogether about 39,000 clones are present, 83% being singletons, with the ten largest covering about 45%. The material sequenced was blood. The receptors were sampled from a man aged 55 to 70 in good health.

The rearrangement joins TRBV6-6 to TRBJ2-3; D unclear. This CDR3 region has 12 residues. CDR1 and CDR2 (germline): MNHNY, SVGAGI (reference sequence). V was cut by 6 bases and J by 7 bases, with 11 bases left in between. CDR3 nucleotide sequence: TGTGCCAGCAGCCCTAGTAGGAATACGCAGTATTTT. Residues: CASSPSRNTQYF.

The CDR3 sequence is CASSRGTGKSEAFF. DNA of the CDR3: TGTGCCAGCAGCCGCGGGACAGGGAAGTCTGAAGCTTTCTTT. The chain is built from TRBV5-5 and TRBJ1-1, with 9 bases fitting TRBD1. J lost 6 bases, V lost 4 bases, and 7 bases had no gene match. The CDR3 is 14 residues long. From germline, CDR1 is SGHKS and CDR2 YYEKEE (reference sequence).

The chain employs TRBV5-1 and TRBJ2-7; TRBD2 is a possible D gene (7 bases). The CDR3 runs to 15 residues. V gave up 2 bases and J gave up 4 bases, with 16 bases separating them. CDR1 and CDR2 (germline): SGHRS, YFSETQ. CDR3: CASSFQGRGGYEQYF. In DNA form, the CDR3 reads TGCGCCAGCAGCTTCCAAGGGAGGGGGGGTTACGAGCAGTACTTC.

This sequence joins TRBV7-2 and TRBJ1-5; maybe TRBD1 (5 bases). CDR3 length: 18 residues. Trimming took 4 bases from V and 1 from J, leaving 20 bases between them. Per germline, CDR1 SGHTA and CDR2 FQGNSA. CDR3 DNA sequence: TGTGCCAGCAGCTCCGCCGGGGGGGGTTTGTGGAGCAATCAGCCCCAGCATTTT. It encodes CASSSAGGGLWSNQPQHF.

J is TRBJ1-3 and V is TRBV6-5; D is perhaps TRBD1 (6 bases). V was pared by 4 bases and J by 0 bases, with 10 bases between. The length of the CDR3 is 15 residues. Germline CDR1 MNHEY, CDR2 SVGAGI. As DNA, the CDR3 is TGTGCCAGCAGTTCTAAGGACAGCTCTGGAAACACCATATATTTT. This encodes CASSSKDSSGNTIYF.

V usage is TRBV3-1 (or the pseudogene TRBV3-2) and J usage is TRBJ2-3, with D unclear. CDR1 LGHDT and CDR2 YNNKEL come from the germline V gene (reference sequence). V dropped 0 bases and J dropped 3 bases, with 13 bases sitting between them. This CDR3 spans 16 amino acids. The CDR3 protein is CASSQDLGVGTDTQYF. DNA for the CDR3: TGTGCCAGCAGCCAAGACTTAGGTGTCGGTACAGATACGCAGTATTTT.

The chain employs TRBV15 and TRBJ2-5, with no clear D. Trimming pared 1 base from V and 0 bases from J, leaving 9 bases between. Germline CDR1 and CDR2: LNHNV and YYDKDF (reference sequence). The CDR3 runs 15 residues. The CDR3 here is CATSRVKKYQETQYF. The CDR3 nucleotides are TGTGCCACCAGCAGAGTAAAGAAGTACCAAGAGACCCAGTACTTC.

The chain uses TRBV19 and TRBJ2-3; D perhaps matches TRBD2 (6 bases). Trimming removed 5 bases from V and 6 bases from J, with 15 bases in between. The germline gives CDR1 LNHDA, CDR2 SQIVND (reference sequence). The CDR3 is 14 residues long. The CDR3 loop is CASSDQGGWDTQYF. DNA of the CDR3: TGTGCCAGTAGTGACCAGGGAGGCTGGGATACGCAGTATTTT.

J is TRBJ2-5 and V is TRBV6-2 or TRBV6-3; D uncertain. V gave up 2 bases and J gave up 1 base, with 17 bases separating them. CDR1 and CDR2 from the germline V gene are MNHEY and SVGEGT. The CDR3 sequence is 17 residues long. The CDR3 DNA reads as TGTGCCAGCAGTTACCAAACCCGACTCATTGCCCAAGAGACCCAGTACTTC. Amino acid sequence: CASSYQTRLIAQETQYF.

The chain couples TRBV5-1 to TRBJ1-6; the D gene is possibly TRBD1 (5 bases). Trimming pared 6 bases from V and 7 bases from J, leaving 17 bases between. The CDR3 loop spans 15 amino acids. Germline V gene sequence: CDR1 SGHRS, CDR2 YFSETQ. The CDR3 DNA reads as TGCGCCAGCAATCCCGAGGGGATGTCCAATTCACCCCTCCACTTT. As protein: CASNPEGMSNSPLHF.

This sequence joins TRBV5-6 and TRBJ1-4, with TRBD1 as a possible D gene (6 bases). V was cut by 4 bases and J by 8 bases, with 6 bases left in between. Germline lookup yields CDR1 SGHDT and CDR2 YYEEEE. This CDR3 has 11 residues. The CDR3 sequence: CASSRGEKLFF. In DNA form, the CDR3 reads TGTGCCAGCAGCAGGGGGGAAAAACTGTTTTTT.

This clone was found a few times. This sequence joins TRBV4-3 and TRBJ1-1; D remains unclear. The length of the CDR3 is 14 residues. In germline, CDR1 is LGHNA, CDR2 YSLEER. V lost 0 bases and J lost 0, with 5 bases in between. The CDR3 coding sequence is TGCGCCAGCAGCCAAGACGGGGTGAACACTGAAGCTTTCTTT. This codes for CASSQDGVNTEAFF.

V usage is TRBV4-3 and J usage is TRBJ2-2; D not resolved. The germline V gene encodes CDR1 LGHNA and CDR2 YSLEER. With 0 bases removed from V and 1 base from J, the gap between germline ends came to 9 bases. The CDR3 has 16 residues. The CDR3 bases are TGCGCCAGCAGCCAAGAGGTAGCAGGGAACACCGGGGAGCTGTTTTTT. Protein: CASSQEVAGNTGELFF.

This chain links TRBV7-9 with TRBJ2-3; maybe TRBD2 (6 bases). Looked up from germline, CDR1 is SEHNR and CDR2 is FQNEAQ (reference sequence). The V gene lost 6 bases and the J gene lost 3 bases, with 13 bases spanning the gap. The CDR3 sequence is 14 residues long. CDR3 sequence: CASRSGSGTDTQYF. CDR3 bases: TGTGCCAGCAGATCCGGGAGCGGGACAGATACGCAGTATTTT. Supplemented by reference TRBV7-9 and TRBJ2-3, the full variable domain reads DTGVSQNPRHKITKRGQNVTFRCDPISEHNRLYWYRQTLGQGPEFLTYFQNEAQLEKSRLLSDRFSAERPKGSFSTLEIQRTEQGDSAMYLCASRSGSGTDTQYFGPGTRLTVL.

The chain joins TRBV27 to TRBJ1-3; D is perhaps TRBD1 (5 bases). The V end was cut by 3 bases, the J end by 3 bases, with 9 bases between. Per the germline V gene, CDR1 is MNHEY and CDR2 is SMNVEV (reference sequence). The CDR3 has 14 residues. CDR3 DNA: TGTGCCAGCAGTTTGAGGGGCGGTGGAAACACCATATATTTT. Translation: CASSLRGGGNTIYF.

This rearrangement joins TRBV6-5 to TRBJ1-1; no clear D gene. Deletions cut 7 bases from V and 1 base from J, with 7 bases between. The CDR3 consists of 12 residues. Per germline, CDR1 MNHEY and CDR2 SVGAGI. This CDR3 is CASINPNTEAFF. The CDR3, as DNA: TGTGCCAGCATCAATCCGAACACTGAAGCTTTCTTT.

The chain employs TRBV3-1 (or the pseudogene TRBV3-2) and TRBJ1-6; TRBD1 might be the D (5 bases). Trimming shortened V by 4 bases and J by 9 bases, and 22 bases separated the two germline ends. Looked up from germline, CDR1 is LGHDT and CDR2 is YNNKEL (reference sequence). This CDR3 has 17 residues. CDR3 in DNA: TGTGCCAGCAGCCGGGGGAGAGGCCAGACTAACGGTTCACCCCTCCACTTT. It encodes CASSRGRGQTNGSPLHF.

This chain uses TRBV6-1 with TRBJ1-1, with D tentatively TRBD1 (5 bases). The CDR3 runs 13 residues. The V end was cut by 3 bases, the J end by 4 bases, with 9 bases between. Per germline, CDR1 MNHNS and CDR2 SASEGT. The CDR3 sequence is CASSERGGTEAFF. CDR3 nucleotides: TGTGCCAGCAGTGAGCGGGGGGGCACTGAAGCTTTCTTT.

The rearrangement uses TRBV30 and TRBJ1-1; a weak D match, TRBD1 (6 bases). The CDR3 loop spans 14 amino acids. V lost 0 bases, J lost 3 bases, and 11 bases lay in between. The germline V gene has CDR1 GTSNPN and CDR2 SVGIG (reference sequence). CDR3 nucleotides: TGTGCCTGGAGTGTGGGGGCTGGGGACACTGAAGCTTTCTTT. This codes for CAWSVGAGDTEAFF.

The rearrangement links TRBV7-8 to TRBJ1-1; 9 bases match TRBD1. This CDR3 contains 15 residues. V was clipped by 4 bases and J by 1 base; unmatched bases: 4. CDR1 SGHVS and CDR2 FQNEAQ come from the germline V gene. DNA for the CDR3: TGTGCCAGCAGCTCGAGACAGGGGGGGAACACTGAAGCTTTCTTT. Its translation: CASSSRQGGNTEAFF.

Sample share makes this clone medium-sized (0.01 to 0.1%). This rearrangement joins TRBV6-5 to TRBJ2-3, with D unresolved. From germline, CDR1 is MNHEY and CDR2 SVGAGI. The CDR3 covers 15 residues. The ends were cut back, 2 bases at V and 0 bases at J, with 9 bases in the middle. CDR3: CASSYQRASTDTQYF. The DNA of the CDR3 is TGTGCCAGCAGTTACCAGCGAGCTAGCACAGATACGCAGTATTTT.

This rearrangement joins TRBV28 to TRBJ1-1; weak D call: TRBD1 (6 bases). The V gene's germline CDR1 is MDHEN and CDR2 SYDVKM. The V and J ends lost 9 bases and 6 bases respectively, with 17 bases between them. The CDR3 contains 13 residues. CDR3: CASRQARGSEAFF. The CDR3 region has the DNA TGTGCCAGTAGACAGGCCCGGGGCTCTGAAGCTTTCTTT.

This chain joins TRBV19 and TRBJ1-5; the D gene is possibly TRBD1 (5 bases). The CDR3 loop spans 15 amino acids. The germline V and J ends were trimmed by 5 bases and 0 bases, with 11 bases remaining between them. In germline, CDR1 is LNHDA, CDR2 SQIVND (reference sequence). CDR3 sequence (DNA): TGTGCCAGTAGTCAGGGAGGACGTAGCAATCAGCCCCAGCATTTT. It encodes CASSQGGRSNQPQHF.

This chain connects TRBV7-2 to TRBJ1-4; TRBD1 agrees at 11 bases. The length of the CDR3 is 15 residues. CDR1 is SGHTA, CDR2 FQGNSA, per germline. V lost 4 bases, J lost 7 bases, and 5 bases stayed unmatched. The CDR3 bases are TGTGCCAGCAGCTCCTCCGGGACAGGGGGTGAAAAACTGTTTTTT. This sequence encodes CASSSSGTGGEKLFF.

V gene TRBV7-8 combines with J gene TRBJ2-6; the match to TRBD2 covers 16 bases. The CDR3 is made up of 24 amino acids. Germline V gives CDR1 SGHVS, CDR2 FQNEAQ. Trimming took 5 bases from V and 0 from J; bases not matched to a gene: 19. The CDR3 coding sequence is TGTGCCAGCAGCCCAAACCGGGGACTAGCGGGAGGGATGTTGGGGGCCTCTGGGGCCAACGTCCTGACTTTC. Its protein is CASSPNRGLAGGMLGASGANVLTF.